What follows is one TCR beta chain and its context. This CDR3 is 12 amino acids long. The V gene's germline CDR1 is LNHDA and CDR2 SQIVND (reference sequence). Trimming left V 8 bases short and J 2 bases short, with 10 bases between. This entry is derived from a study of shared clonotypes between healthy human individuals. Some clones are missing from TCRdb's copy, which holds only in-frame ones; the method was immunoSEQ multiplex PCR. Of 650,000 to 700,000 clones in the sample, less than 95% were seen once. This TCR came from a man aged 18 to 29 in good health. Some clones in this sample may be carry-over from other donors' samples. Sample: memory CD8+ T cells from PBMCs. Stated subset: CD45RO+ cells pooled with CCR7-negative TemRA cells. This chain connects TRBV19 to TRBJ2-7, with a tentative D call TRBD1 (5 bases). For the CDR3, the DNA is TGTGCCAGTCATGGGGCAGCCTACGAGCAGTACTTC. The encoded protein is CASHGAAYEQYF.